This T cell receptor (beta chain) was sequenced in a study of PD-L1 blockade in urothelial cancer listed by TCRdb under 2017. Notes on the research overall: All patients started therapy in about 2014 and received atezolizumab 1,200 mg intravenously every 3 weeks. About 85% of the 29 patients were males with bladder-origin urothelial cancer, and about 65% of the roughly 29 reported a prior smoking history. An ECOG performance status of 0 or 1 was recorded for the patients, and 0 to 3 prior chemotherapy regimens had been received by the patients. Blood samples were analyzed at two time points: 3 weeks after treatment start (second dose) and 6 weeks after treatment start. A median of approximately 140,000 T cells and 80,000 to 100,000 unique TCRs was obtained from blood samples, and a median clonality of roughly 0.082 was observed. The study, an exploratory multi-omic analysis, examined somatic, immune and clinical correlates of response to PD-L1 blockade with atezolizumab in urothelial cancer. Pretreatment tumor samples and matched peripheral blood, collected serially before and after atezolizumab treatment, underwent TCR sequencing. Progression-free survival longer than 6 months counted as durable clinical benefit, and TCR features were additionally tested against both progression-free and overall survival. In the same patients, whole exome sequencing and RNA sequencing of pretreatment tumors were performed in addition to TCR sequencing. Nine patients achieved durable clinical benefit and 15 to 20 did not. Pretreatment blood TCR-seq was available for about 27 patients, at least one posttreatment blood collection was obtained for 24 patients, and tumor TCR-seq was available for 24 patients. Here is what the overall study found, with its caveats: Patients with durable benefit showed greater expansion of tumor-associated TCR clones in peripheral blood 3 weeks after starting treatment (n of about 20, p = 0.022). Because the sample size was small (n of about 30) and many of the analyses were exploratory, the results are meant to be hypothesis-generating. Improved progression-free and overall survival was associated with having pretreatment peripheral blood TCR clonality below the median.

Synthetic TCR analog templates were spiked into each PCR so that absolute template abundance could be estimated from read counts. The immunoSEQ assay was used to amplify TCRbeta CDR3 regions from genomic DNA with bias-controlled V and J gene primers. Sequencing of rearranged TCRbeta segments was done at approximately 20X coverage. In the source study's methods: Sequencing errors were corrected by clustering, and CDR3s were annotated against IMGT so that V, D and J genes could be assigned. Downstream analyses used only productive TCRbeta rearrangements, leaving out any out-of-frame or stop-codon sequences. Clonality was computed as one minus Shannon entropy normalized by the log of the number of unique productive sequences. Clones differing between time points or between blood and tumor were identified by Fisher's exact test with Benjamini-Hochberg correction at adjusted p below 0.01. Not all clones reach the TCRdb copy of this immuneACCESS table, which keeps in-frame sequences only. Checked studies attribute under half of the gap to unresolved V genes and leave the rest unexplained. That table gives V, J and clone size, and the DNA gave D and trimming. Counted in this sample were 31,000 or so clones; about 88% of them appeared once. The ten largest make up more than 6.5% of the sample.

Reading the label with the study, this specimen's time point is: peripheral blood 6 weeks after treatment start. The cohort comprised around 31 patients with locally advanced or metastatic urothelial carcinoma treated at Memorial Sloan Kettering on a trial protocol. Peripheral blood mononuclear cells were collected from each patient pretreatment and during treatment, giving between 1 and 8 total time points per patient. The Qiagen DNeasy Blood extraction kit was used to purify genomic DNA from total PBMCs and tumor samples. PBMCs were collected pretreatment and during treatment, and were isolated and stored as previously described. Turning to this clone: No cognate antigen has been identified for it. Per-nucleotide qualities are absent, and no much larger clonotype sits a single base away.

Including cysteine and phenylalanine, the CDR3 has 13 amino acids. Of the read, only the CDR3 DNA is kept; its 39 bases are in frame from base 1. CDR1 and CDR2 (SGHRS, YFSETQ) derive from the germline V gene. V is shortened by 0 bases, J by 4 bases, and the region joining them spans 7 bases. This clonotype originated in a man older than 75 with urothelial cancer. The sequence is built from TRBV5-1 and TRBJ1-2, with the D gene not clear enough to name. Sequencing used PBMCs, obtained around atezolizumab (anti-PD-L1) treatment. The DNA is TGCGCCAGCAGCTTGGACATGATCTATGGCTACACCTTC. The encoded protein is CASSLDMIYGYTF.